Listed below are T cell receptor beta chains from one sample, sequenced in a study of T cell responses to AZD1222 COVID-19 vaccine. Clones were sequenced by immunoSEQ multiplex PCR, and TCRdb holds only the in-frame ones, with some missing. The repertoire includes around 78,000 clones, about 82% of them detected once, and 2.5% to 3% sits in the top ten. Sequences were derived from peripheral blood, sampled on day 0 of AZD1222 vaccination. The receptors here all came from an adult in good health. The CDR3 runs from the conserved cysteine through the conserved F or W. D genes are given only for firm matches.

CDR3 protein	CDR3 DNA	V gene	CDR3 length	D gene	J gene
CASSVTSGGLGGQFF	TGTGCCAGCAGCGTGACTAGCGGGGGGCTTGGTGGGCAGTTCTTC	TRBV11-2	15	TRBD2	TRBJ2-1
CASSSPIRLAKNIQYF	TGTGCCAGCAGCTCCCCGATACGACTAGCCAAAAACATTCAGTACTTC	TRBV7-9	16	.	TRBJ2-4
CASSTGAREGSGNEQFF	TGTGCCAGCAGCACCGGGGCCCGGGAGGGTTCGGGCAATGAGCAGTTCTTC	TRBV11-3	17	TRBD2	TRBJ2-1
CAISESNVVGSAGELFF	TGTGCCATCAGTGAAAGCAACGTTGTAGGGTCGGCCGGGGAGCTGTTTTTT	TRBV10-3	17	.	TRBJ2-2
CSARSGLSHTF	TGCAGTGCTAGATCGGGCCTTTCACACACCTTC	TRBV20-1	11	.	TRBJ1-2
CASSPSRTTSTDTQYF	TGTGCCAGCAGCCCCTCCCGGACGACTAGCACAGATACGCAGTATTTT	TRBV3-1/TRBV3-2	16	.	TRBJ2-3
CASRSLAGGLDEQYF	TGTGCCAGCAGATCTCTAGCGGGGGGGCTTGACGAGCAGTACTTC	TRBV6-5	15	TRBD2	TRBJ2-7
CASSRVYEQYF	TGTGCCAGCAGCAGGGTGTACGAGCAGTACTTC	TRBV6-5	11	.	TRBJ2-7
CASSYTTNQPQHF	TGTGCCAGCAGCTACACAACTAATCAGCCCCAGCATTTT	TRBV7-9	13	.	TRBJ1-5
CASSPGPGYSGNTIYF	TGTGCCAGCAGCCCAGGCCCCGGATACTCTGGAAACACCATATATTTT	TRBV3-1/TRBV3-2	16	.	TRBJ1-3
CASSPGTSGGRTDTQYF	TGTGCCAGCTCACCCGGGACTAGCGGGGGCCGCACAGATACGCAGTATTTT	TRBV18	17	TRBD2	TRBJ2-3
CASSWTGGTEAFF	TGCGCCAGCAGCTGGACAGGAGGCACTGAAGCTTTCTTT	TRBV5-1	13	TRBD1	TRBJ1-1
CASSPPNKGSAGELFF	TGTGCCAGCTCTCCTCCCAACAAGGGATCAGCCGGGGAGCTGTTTTTT	TRBV18	16	.	TRBJ2-2
CATARQGIITEAFF	TGTGCCACCGCCCGACAGGGGATTATAACTGAAGCTTTCTTT	TRBV6-5	14	TRBD1	TRBJ1-1
CASSVAPGDTEAFF	TGTGCCAGCAGCGTAGCTCCGGGAGACACTGAAGCTTTCTTT	TRBV9	14	.	TRBJ1-1
CASSQIGGSGYGYTF	TGTGCCAGCAGCCAAATAGGGGGCTCGGGCTATGGCTACACCTTC	TRBV3-1/TRBV3-2	15	TRBD1	TRBJ1-2
CASSDGLATDTQYF	TGTGCCAGCAGTGACGGACTAGCGACAGATACGCAGTATTTT	TRBV6-4	14	TRBD2	TRBJ2-3
CASSPPRGAAYEQYF	TGTGCCAGCAGCCCTCCAAGGGGGGCGGCCTACGAGCAGTACTTC	TRBV5-4	15	.	TRBJ2-7
CACNEARGALHF	TGTGCCTGTAACGAGGCCCGAGGCGCCCTCCACTTT	TRBV30	12	.	TRBJ1-6